Listed here are 5 T cell receptor beta chains from one sample, sequenced in a study of cytomegalovirus exposure and HLA in healthy donors. The primer mix had 60 Vbeta and 13 Jbeta primers. Assay: immunoSEQ multiplex PCR; the TCRdb copy retains only in-frame clones and omits some. The sample carries 95,000 to 150,000 clones, more than 75% recorded once. The sequenced material came from PBMCs. The source is a man between 18 and 29 years old in good health and CMV-seronegative.

The rearrangement uses TRBV5-5 and TRBJ2-7; 7 nucleotides align to TRBD2. The CDR3 consists of 13 residues. Losses at the gene ends were 0 bases for V and 7 bases for J; bases not matched to a gene: 4. Germline CDR1 is SGHKS and CDR2 is YYEKEE (reference sequence). CDR3 nucleotide sequence: TGTGCCAGCAGCTTGGTCCCCGGGGGGGAGCAGTACTTC. Translating it yields CASSLVPGGEQYF.

The CDR3: CASSEAYSNTEAFF. In nucleotides, the CDR3 is TGTGCCAGCAGTGAAGCGTACTCAAACACTGAAGCTTTCTTT. The chain links TRBV2 to TRBJ1-1; D call uncertain. Trimming shortened V by 0 bases and J by 2 bases, and 7 bases separated the two germline ends. Germline assignment: CDR1 SNHLY and CDR2 FYNNEI. The CDR3 extends over 14 amino acids.

The V gene is TRBV7-9, the J gene TRBJ1-2, with 7 positions matching TRBD1. The CDR3 sequence is 12 residues long. With 4 bases clipped from V and 6 bases from J, the junction kept 2 bases outside the gene matches. Germline CDR1 and CDR2: SEHNR and FQNEAQ (reference sequence). The CDR3 nucleotides read TGTGCCAGCAGCTCCAGGGGGAATGGCTACACCTTC. Protein: CASSSRGNGYTF.

V is TRBV5-4 and J is TRBJ2-1; 15 nucleotides agree with TRBD2. Germline loops: CDR1 SGHNT, CDR2 YYREEE (reference sequence). The CDR3 loop spans 16 amino acids. Trimming cost V 4 bases and J 7 bases; bases outside gene matches: 6. The CDR3 nucleotides are TGTGCCAGCAGCAACGGACTAGCGGGGGGGCAGAATGAGCAGTTCTTC. It specifies CASSNGLAGGQNEQFF.

This chain connects TRBV11-2 to TRBJ2-6; D might be TRBD1 (6 bases). Trimming pared 3 bases from V and 0 bases from J, leaving 18 bases between. This CDR3 has 19 residues. CDR1 and CDR2 (germline): SGHAT, FQNNGV. The CDR3: CASSFPTNRESSGANVLTF. DNA for the CDR3: TGTGCCAGCAGCTTCCCAACCAACAGGGAGAGCTCTGGGGCCAACGTCCTGACTTTC.